This T cell receptor beta chain was observed in a study of spatial heterogeneity in lung cancer. Study context: Compared with alpha-chain sequences, beta-chain sequences were consistently detected in greater numbers.

Time point described: sample taken at primary tumor resection. Samples came from 70 to 80 TRACERx patients with untreated early-stage lung cancer. This clonotype came up a few times. Per germline, CDR1 MNHEY and CDR2 SVGEGT. Trimming took 2 bases from V and 8 from J; bases not matched to a gene: 22. This CDR3 is 21 amino acids long. One entry per CDR3 protein, called by TCRdb with MiXCR from the 5' RACE reads. The sample comprises tens of thousands of distinct CDR3 sequences, about 12% of which are singletons, and 35% to 45% rests with the top ten. The J gene is TRBJ1-6, the V gene TRBV6-2 or TRBV6-3, with 9 bases matching TRBD1. The sequencing here drew on PBMCs, taken at surgery. This TCR was recovered from a male donor with early-stage non-small cell lung cancer. CDR3 protein: CASSYGGPSTRITGGHSPLHF. CDR3 in DNA: TGTGCCAGCAGTTACGGTGGCCCCAGCACCAGGATTACAGGGGGCCATTCACCCCTCCACTTT.